These 22 T cell receptor beta chains came from one sample sequenced in a study of OX40 agonist ivuxolimab in advanced cancers. Clones were read by immunoSEQ multiplex PCR, and TCRdb kept only the in-frame ones, dropping some. The table has tens of thousands of clones, about 81% seen once; the top ten hold about 2.7%. The sample here was CD4+ or CD8+ T cells sorted from blood, taken in a trial of the OX40 agonist ivuxolimab. Source of these receptors: an adult with an advanced solid tumor such as melanoma, head and neck, liver or kidney cancer.

The chain carries TRBV11-3 and TRBJ2-1; 15 bases fit TRBD2. The CDR3 is 18 amino acids. With 7 bases clipped from V and 0 bases from J, the junction kept 7 bases outside the gene matches. Germline lookup yields CDR1 SGHNT and CDR2 YENEEA. Here the CDR3 reads CASTGTSGRRGSYNEQFF. The CDR3 nucleotides are TGTGCCAGCACCGGGACTAGCGGGAGGAGAGGCTCCTACAATGAGCAGTTCTTC.

The chain is built from TRBV4-1 and TRBJ1-3; 9 nucleotides line up with TRBD1. In germline, CDR1 is MGHRA, CDR2 YSYEKL. V lost 3 bases and J lost 4; bases outside the gene matches: 10. This CDR3 is 17 amino acids long. For the CDR3, the DNA is TGCGCCAGCAGCCACCTGGGTATGACAGGGGGAGGAAACACCATATATTTT. It is translated as CASSHLGMTGGGNTIYF.

The rearrangement uses TRBV6-1 and TRBJ2-7, with a weak D call TRBD1 (5 bases). Germline V gives CDR1 MNHNS, CDR2 SASEGT. The CDR3 spans 13 residues. The V end lost 10 bases, the J end lost 4 bases, and 17 bases lay between the germline ends. CDR3 loop: CAIQPGLQYEQYF. DNA for the CDR3: TGTGCCATTCAACCAGGGCTCCAATACGAGCAGTACTTC.

The chain couples TRBV11-2 to TRBJ1-2, with D hard to call. The CDR3 loop spans 16 amino acids. Germline V CDR1 and CDR2: SGHAT, FQNNGV. V lost 6 bases to trimming and J lost 5 bases, with 22 bases between them. The CDR3 bases are TGTGCCAGCAGGATAGGAGGAGCACCGGGATTTTATGGCTACACCTTC. Protein sequence: CASRIGGAPGFYGYTF.

The chain joins TRBV30 to TRBJ1-2; a possible D gene is TRBD1 (5 bases). The CDR3 has 12 residues. With 4 bases removed from V and 6 bases from J, the gap between germline ends came to 12 bases. Germline assignment: CDR1 GTSNPN and CDR2 SVGIG (reference sequence). CDR3 sequence reads: CAWNRPGDGYTF. The CDR3 coding sequence is TGTGCCTGGAACCGACCGGGGGATGGCTACACCTTC.

J is TRBJ1-1 and V is TRBV7-2; TRBD1 agrees at 7 bases. After removal of 5 bases from V and 5 bases from J, the junction contained 14 bases not matched to a gene. The CDR3 runs 16 residues. CDR1 SGHTA and CDR2 FQGNSA come from the germline V gene. CDR3 residues: CASSPFDRAAGTEAFF. CDR3 in DNA: TGTGCCAGCAGCCCCTTCGACAGGGCCGCAGGAACTGAAGCTTTCTTT.

The V gene is TRBV29-1, the J gene TRBJ2-3; D gene uncertain. Trimming took 8 bases from V and 4 from J, leaving 16 bases between them. From germline, CDR1 is SQVTM and CDR2 ANQGSEA. The CDR3 length is 13 residues. The CDR3 DNA sequence: TGCAGCATCTACAGTCTAGGTGCAGATACGCAGTATTTT. Protein sequence: CSIYSLGADTQYF.

In DNA form, the CDR3 reads TGCGCCAGCAGCCGATCAGTAGTGGATACGCAGTATTTT. Protein product: CASSRSVVDTQYF. The chain couples TRBV5-1 to TRBJ2-3; D is ambiguous. Deletions cut 4 bases from V and 6 bases from J, with 12 bases between. Germline V gene lookup returns CDR1 SGHRS and CDR2 YFSETQ. The CDR3 is 13 amino acids.

This clone was picked up a small number of times. This sequence joins TRBV7-8 and TRBJ2-1, with 12 bases that match TRBD2. Germline V gene lookup returns CDR1 SGHVS and CDR2 FQNEAQ. The CDR3 runs 18 residues. V lost 7 bases to trimming and J lost 4 bases; unmatched junction nucleotides: 14. Written as DNA, the CDR3 is TGTGCCAGCATGGGGCTAGCGGGAGGGGAGTCTATGTACAATGAGCAGTTCTTC. Translated: CASMGLAGGESMYNEQFF.

The rearrangement uses TRBV5-6 and TRBJ2-5; 11 bases map to TRBD2. Per germline, CDR1 SGHDT and CDR2 YYEEEE. With V trimmed by 5 bases and J by 5 bases, 14 bases remained unmatched. The CDR3 totals 17 residues. As DNA, the CDR3 is TGTGCCAGCAGTTTCCTTAAGGGGACTAGCGGACCTGAGACCCAGTACTTC. This codes for CASSFLKGTSGPETQYF.

This chain uses TRBV10-3 with TRBJ1-5; D gene uncertain. Trimming removed 4 bases at V and 3 bases at J, with 10 bases between. Germline assignment: CDR1 ENHRY and CDR2 SYGVKD. The CDR3 contains 14 residues. CDR3 amino acids: CAISGVEDNQPQHF. Written as DNA, the CDR3 is TGTGCCATCAGTGGTGTGGAGGACAATCAGCCCCAGCATTTT.

This clone has a handful of counts. The V call is TRBV18, the J call TRBJ1-2; D is perhaps TRBD1 (5 bases). Germline lookup yields CDR1 KGHSH and CDR2 LQKENI. This CDR3 region has 14 residues. Trimming cost V 6 bases and J 2 bases, with 13 bases left between them. The CDR3 nucleotides are TGTGCCAGCTCTCCCCAGGGTTGGAACTATGGCTACACCTTC. Its protein product is CASSPQGWNYGYTF.

This clone came up once. The gene calls are TRBV4-3 and TRBJ2-7, with no clear D. Germline V CDR1 and CDR2: LGHNA, YSLEER. CDR3 length equals 13 residues. V was shortened by 1 base and J by 3 bases, with 7 bases between the two germline ends. The CDR3 region is CASSQGTDYEQYF. The CDR3, as DNA: TGCGCCAGCAGCCAAGGGACGGACTACGAGCAGTACTTC.

The chain joins TRBV9 to TRBJ2-1; 9 nucleotides match TRBD2. V trimming: 0 bases; J trimming: 6 bases; junction bases outside the gene matches: 7. The CDR3 totals 16 residues. Per the germline V gene, CDR1 is SGDLS and CDR2 is YYNGEE. The DNA of the CDR3 is TGTGCCAGCAGCGTAGCCCCTAGCGGGACTACCAATGAGCAGTTCTTC. Residues: CASSVAPSGTTNEQFF. The variable domain in full, with the rest retrieved from reference TRBV9 and TRBJ2-1, is DSGVTQTPKHLITATGQRVTLRCSPRSGDLSVYWYQQSLDQGLQFLIQYYNGEERAKGNILERFSAQQFPDLHSELNLSSLELGDSALYFCASSVAPSGTTNEQFFGPGTRLTVL.

The chain recombines TRBV6-5 with TRBJ1-1; 7 nucleotides agree with TRBD1. The J segment lost 3 bases and the V segment lost 2 bases, leaving 3 bases of the junction unmatched. There are 14 residues in the CDR3. Germline V gene data show CDR1 as MNHEY and CDR2 as SVGAGI. The CDR3 is CASSYHRGYTEAFF. CDR3 in DNA: TGTGCCAGCAGTTACCACAGGGGATACACTGAAGCTTTCTTT.

The chain has TRBV2 and TRBJ1-2; 7 nucleotides line up with TRBD1. Trimming took 6 bases from V and 3 from J; bases not matched to a gene: 7. There are 14 residues in the CDR3. Germline values: CDR1 SNHLY, CDR2 FYNNEI. The CDR3 coding sequence is TGTGCCAGCAGGATACAGGGGATGGACTATGGCTACACCTTC. Translating gives CASRIQGMDYGYTF.

The chain joins TRBV15 to TRBJ2-3, with 13 nucleotides matching TRBD2. V lost 1 base to trimming and J lost 4 bases; unmatched junction nucleotides: 2. This CDR3 has 16 residues. The germline CDR1 and CDR2 sequences are LNHNV and YYDKDF (reference sequence). CDR3 in DNA: TGTGCCACCAGCAGAGGACTAGCGGGAGGTTCAGATACGCAGTATTTT. Protein: CATSRGLAGGSDTQYF.

The chain has TRBV11-3 and TRBJ2-1; D is perhaps TRBD2 (5 bases). Germline CDR1 is SGHNT and CDR2 is YENEEA. V was cut by 3 bases and J by 3 bases, with 12 bases left in between. There are 15 residues in the CDR3. CDR3 protein: CASSLAGLDYNEQFF. The CDR3 DNA sequence: TGTGCCAGCAGCTTGGCGGGCCTAGACTACAATGAGCAGTTCTTC.

This clone was detected a few times. This rearrangement joins TRBV2 to TRBJ2-7, with 7 bases lining up with TRBD2. CDR1 is SNHLY and CDR2 is FYNNEI in the germline V gene. The CDR3 runs to 13 residues. J lost 4 bases, V lost 8 bases, and 8 bases had no gene match. CDR3 sequence (DNA): TGTGCCAGCTGCCCGAAGCGGGGTTACGAGCAGTACTTC. Amino acids: CASCPKRGYEQYF.

This clone was seen more than once but under ten times. The chain has TRBV13 and TRBJ2-1; TRBD2 matches at 7 bases. J gave up 3 bases and V 1 base, and 12 bases lay outside the gene matches. Germline lookup yields CDR1 PRHDT and CDR2 FYEKMQ (reference sequence). This CDR3 is built from 18 residues. CDR3 nucleotides: TGTGCCAGCAGCTTAGAGGGACTACAAAGGAGAAACTACAATGAGCAGTTCTTC. Amino acid sequence: CASSLEGLQRRNYNEQFF.

This chain joins TRBV19 and TRBJ1-4; possible D gene TRBD1, 6 bases. This CDR3 region has 14 residues. Trimming removed 10 bases at V and 5 bases at J, with 17 bases between. Germline CDR1 is LNHDA and CDR2 is SQIVND (reference sequence). The CDR3 loop is CATLPGQSNEKLFF. CDR3 nucleotides: TGTGCCACCCTACCCGGACAGTCAAATGAAAAACTGTTTTTT.

V and J are TRBV10-2 and TRBJ2-1, with D perhaps TRBD1 (6 bases). V lost 7 bases to trimming and J lost 4 bases, with 11 bases between them. The CDR3 loop spans 13 amino acids. Germline V CDR1 and CDR2: WSHSY, SAAADI. The CDR3 reads CASTRDTYNEQFF. CDR3 DNA sequence: TGCGCCAGCACGAGGGACACGTACAATGAGCAGTTCTTC.